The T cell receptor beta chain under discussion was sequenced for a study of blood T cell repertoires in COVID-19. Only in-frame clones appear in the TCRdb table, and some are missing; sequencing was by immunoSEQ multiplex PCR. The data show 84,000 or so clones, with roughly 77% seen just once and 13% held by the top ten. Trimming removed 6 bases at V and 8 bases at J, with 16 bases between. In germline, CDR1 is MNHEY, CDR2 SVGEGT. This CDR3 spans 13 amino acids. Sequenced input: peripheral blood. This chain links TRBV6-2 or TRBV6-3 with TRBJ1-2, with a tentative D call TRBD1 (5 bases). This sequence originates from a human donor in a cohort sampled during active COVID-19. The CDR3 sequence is CASSSSGGRGYTF. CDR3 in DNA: TGTGCCAGCAGCAGTAGCGGGGGGAGAGGCTACACCTTC.